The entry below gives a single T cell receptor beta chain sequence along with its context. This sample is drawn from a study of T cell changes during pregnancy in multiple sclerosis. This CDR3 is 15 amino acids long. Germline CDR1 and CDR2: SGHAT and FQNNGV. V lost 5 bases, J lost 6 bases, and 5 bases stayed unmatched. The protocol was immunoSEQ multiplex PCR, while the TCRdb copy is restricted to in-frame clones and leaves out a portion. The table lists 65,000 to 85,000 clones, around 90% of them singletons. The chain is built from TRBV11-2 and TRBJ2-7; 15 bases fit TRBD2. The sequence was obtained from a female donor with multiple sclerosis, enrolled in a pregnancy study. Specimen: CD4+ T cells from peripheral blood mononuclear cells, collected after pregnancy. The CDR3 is CASSPGTSGRIEQYF. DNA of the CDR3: TGTGCCAGCAGCCCCGGGACTAGCGGGAGGATCGAGCAGTACTTC. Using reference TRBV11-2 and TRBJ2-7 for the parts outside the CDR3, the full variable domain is EAGVAQSPRYKIIEKRQSVAFWCNPISGHATLYWYQQILGQGPKLLIQFQNNGVVDDSQLPKDRFSAERLKGVDSTLKIQPAKLEDSAVYLCASSPGTSGRIEQYFGPGTRLTVT.